This paragraph reports one T cell receptor (beta chain). This record belongs to a study of blood T cell repertoires in COVID-19. The V and J ends lost 6 bases and 2 bases respectively, with 17 bases between them. CDR3 length: 15 residues. The germline V gene encodes CDR1 MNHEY and CDR2 SMNVEV (reference sequence). Data came from immunoSEQ multiplex PCR; TCRdb stores just in-frame clones and leaves some out. The table has roughly 300,000 clones, approximately 92% seen once; the top ten hold more than 6%. The source of this sequence is a woman in her twenties or thirties with COVID-19, enrolled during active disease. The sequenced sample consisted of peripheral blood. The genes are TRBV27 and TRBJ2-7, with D perhaps TRBD1 (7 bases). CDR3 amino acids: CASRGTRGATYEQYF. In nucleotides, the CDR3 is TGTGCCAGCAGGGGGACCAGGGGGGCTACCTACGAGCAGTACTTC.